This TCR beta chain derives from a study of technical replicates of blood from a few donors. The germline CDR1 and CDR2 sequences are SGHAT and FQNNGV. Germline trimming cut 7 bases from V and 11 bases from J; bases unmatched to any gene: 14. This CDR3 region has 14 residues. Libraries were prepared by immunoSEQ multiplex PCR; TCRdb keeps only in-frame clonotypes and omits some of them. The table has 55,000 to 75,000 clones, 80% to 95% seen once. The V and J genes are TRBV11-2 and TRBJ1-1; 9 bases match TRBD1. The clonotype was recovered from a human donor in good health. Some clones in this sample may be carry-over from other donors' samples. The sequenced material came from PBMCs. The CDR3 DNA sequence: TGTGCCAGCAAACTTGCGGACAGGGGCAGTACGGCTTTCTTT. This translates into CASKLADRGSTAFF.